This T cell receptor (beta chain) was found in a study of shared clonotypes between healthy human individuals. Replicate PCRs for sorted subsets used approximately 220 ng DNA; this equaled 30,000 to 35,000 T cell genomes. Sequencing used immunoSEQ multiplex PCR; TCRdb keeps in-frame clones, though not all of them. The table shows around 320,000 clones, with around 87% occurring only once. The germline V gene encodes CDR1 SNHLY and CDR2 FYNNEI. The CDR3 extends over 16 amino acids. The V gene lost 6 bases and the J gene lost 0 bases, with 14 bases spanning the gap. This TCR derives from a man between 18 and 35 years old in good health. The sequenced sample was memory CD8+ T cells sorted from blood. Stated subset: CD45RO+ cells pooled with CCR7-negative TemRA cells. The chain couples TRBV2 to TRBJ2-2; D uncertain. CDR3 amino acids: CASRTTGFANTGELFF. The CDR3 bases are TGTGCCAGCAGAACCACGGGCTTCGCGAACACCGGGGAGCTGTTTTTT.